These 13 T cell receptor beta chains came from one sample sequenced in a study of early T cells in non-severe SARS-CoV-2 infection. TCRdb fed the 5' RACE reads into MiXCR, producing one record per CDR3 protein. The data hold roughly 90,000 distinct CDR3 sequences, with 11% to 15% observed a single time. Input material: whole blood. The receptors were gathered from an adult who was a healthcare worker with PCR-confirmed SARS-CoV-2 infection or an uninfected control (not recorded which).

Many counts were recorded for this clonotype. This rearrangement joins TRBV20-1 to TRBJ1-5, with D perhaps TRBD1 (5 bases). Germline V lookup: CDR1 DFQATT, CDR2 SNEGSKA (reference sequence). Trimming removed 4 bases from V and 0 bases from J, with 10 bases in between. This CDR3 contains 14 residues. CDR3 nucleotide sequence: TGCAGTGCTACGGGGGGAGGTAGCAATCAGCCCCAGCATTTT. Translation: CSATGGGSNQPQHF.

This clonotype was picked up many times. The J gene is TRBJ2-1, the V gene TRBV20-1; tentative D call: TRBD2 (6 bases). This CDR3 is built from 13 residues. The germline gives CDR1 DFQATT, CDR2 SNEGSKA (reference sequence). V lost 5 bases and J 4 bases, leaving 12 bases between the germline ends. The CDR3 bases are TGCAGTGCTTCACGGGGGTCTTACAATGAGCAGTTCTTC. Residues: CSASRGSYNEQFF.

The chain couples TRBV20-1 to TRBJ2-4; D might be TRBD2 (5 bases). V was pared by 6 bases and J by 3 bases, with 18 bases between. Per the germline V gene, CDR1 is DFQATT and CDR2 is SNEGSKA (reference sequence). The CDR3 runs to 15 residues. CDR3 loop: CSAPHRGSFKNIQYF. The CDR3 coding sequence is TGCAGTGCCCCCCATCGAGGGAGTTTCAAAAACATTCAGTACTTC.

The rearrangement joins TRBV3-1 to TRBJ2-1; perhaps TRBD1 as D (6 bases). Trimming removed 4 bases from V and 0 bases from J, with 10 bases in between. Germline assignment: CDR1 LGHDT and CDR2 YNNKEL (reference sequence). The CDR3 spans 15 residues. The CDR3 loop is CASSLDSNSYNEQFF. Written as DNA, the CDR3 is TGTGCCAGCAGCCTGGACAGCAACTCCTACAATGAGCAGTTCTTC.

This clonotype has just a few counts. J is TRBJ2-3 and V is TRBV6-6; 7 positions agree with TRBD2. This CDR3 region has 15 residues. After removal of 5 bases from V and 3 bases from J, the junction contained 8 bases not matched to a gene. The germline CDR1 and CDR2 sequences are MNHNY and SVGAGI (reference sequence). CDR3 amino acids: CASSAPQAGTDTQYF. For the CDR3, the DNA is TGTGCCAGCAGTGCCCCCCAAGCGGGGACAGATACGCAGTATTTT.

This clonotype has at least ten counts. The chain links TRBV20-1 to TRBJ1-1, with 7 bases that match TRBD1. Per the germline V gene, CDR1 is DFQATT and CDR2 is SNEGSKA (reference sequence). The CDR3 runs to 14 residues. J lost 9 bases, V lost 5 bases, and 15 bases had no gene match. The CDR3 DNA reads TGCAGTGCTGGGCCCGGGACAGTATCCTCCCAAGCTTTCTTT. Its protein product is CSAGPGTVSSQAFF.

This clonotype was observed a few times. Here the CDR3 DNA reads TGTGCCAGCAGCCCCCCTCGCGGGGGGGTAGAGACCCAGTACTTC. Translation gives CASSPPRGGVETQYF. The V and J genes are TRBV7-9 and TRBJ2-5; 9 bases line up with TRBD2. This CDR3 comprises 15 residues. Losses at the gene ends were 5 bases for V and 4 bases for J; bases not matched to a gene: 8. CDR1 and CDR2 from the germline V gene are SEHNR and FQNEAQ (reference sequence).

The V and J genes are TRBV7-2 and TRBJ2-1; the D gene is possibly TRBD1 (5 bases). The V gene's germline CDR1 is SGHTA and CDR2 FQGNSA. The V gene lost 6 bases and the J gene lost 3 bases, with 6 bases spanning the gap. The CDR3 runs 12 residues. In nucleotides, the CDR3 is TGTGCCAGCAGGACAGACTACAATGAGCAGTTCTTC. It encodes CASRTDYNEQFF.

This clonotype was counted a few times. The chain links TRBV29-1 to TRBJ2-4; D remains ambiguous. Trimming removed 4 bases at V and 2 bases at J, with 9 bases between. Germline V gene lookup returns CDR1 SQVTM and CDR2 ANQGSEA. This CDR3 has 13 residues. As DNA, the CDR3 is TGCAGCGTTGTGTCCCTCACCAAAAACATTCAGTACTTC. Translation: CSVVSLTKNIQYF. Combining the CDR3 with reference TRBV29-1 and TRBJ2-4 gives the whole variable domain SAVISQKPSRDICQRGTSLTIQCQVDSQVTMMFWYRQQPGQSLTLIATANQGSEATYESGFVIDKFPISRPNLTFSTLTVSNMSPEDSSIYLCSVVSLTKNIQYFGAGTRLSVL.

This clonotype has a count of ten or more. V usage is TRBV7-9 and J usage is TRBJ1-1; no reliable D call. Germline CDR1 reads SEHNR; CDR2 reads FQNEAQ (reference sequence). V was clipped by 1 base and J by 2 bases, with 14 bases between them. This CDR3 contains 16 residues. CDR3 DNA sequence: TGTGCCAGCAGCTTAGGATCTGTCTTATTAAACACTGAAGCTTTCTTT. Its protein is CASSLGSVLLNTEAFF.

The chain carries TRBV10-2 and TRBJ2-5; D gene unclear. V lost 0 bases and J lost 4, with 3 bases in between. The V gene's germline CDR1 is WSHSY and CDR2 SAAADI. The CDR3 length is 12 residues. The CDR3 nucleotides read TGCGCCAGCAGTGAGTCGGGAGAGACCCAGTACTTC. Its translation is CASSESGETQYF.

This clonotype has more than one count but fewer than ten. DNA of the CDR3: TGTGCCAGCTCGCCCCTAAGGGACCCTAATGAAAAACTGTTTTTT. It is translated as CASSPLRDPNEKLFF. The chain couples TRBV18 to TRBJ1-4; tentatively, D is TRBD1 (5 bases). The CDR3 spans 15 residues. V lost 6 bases, J lost 3 bases, and 14 bases lay in between. The germline gives CDR1 KGHSH, CDR2 LQKENI.

This clonotype was detected only a few times. The chain links TRBV29-1 to TRBJ2-5; 11 bases align to TRBD1. From germline, CDR1 is SQVTM and CDR2 ANQGSEA. CDR3 length equals 13 residues. J was trimmed by 5 bases and V by 4 bases; bases with no gene match: 3. CDR3 amino acids: CSVVGQGDETQYF. The CDR3 coding sequence is TGCAGCGTTGTGGGACAGGGGGACGAGACCCAGTACTTC.